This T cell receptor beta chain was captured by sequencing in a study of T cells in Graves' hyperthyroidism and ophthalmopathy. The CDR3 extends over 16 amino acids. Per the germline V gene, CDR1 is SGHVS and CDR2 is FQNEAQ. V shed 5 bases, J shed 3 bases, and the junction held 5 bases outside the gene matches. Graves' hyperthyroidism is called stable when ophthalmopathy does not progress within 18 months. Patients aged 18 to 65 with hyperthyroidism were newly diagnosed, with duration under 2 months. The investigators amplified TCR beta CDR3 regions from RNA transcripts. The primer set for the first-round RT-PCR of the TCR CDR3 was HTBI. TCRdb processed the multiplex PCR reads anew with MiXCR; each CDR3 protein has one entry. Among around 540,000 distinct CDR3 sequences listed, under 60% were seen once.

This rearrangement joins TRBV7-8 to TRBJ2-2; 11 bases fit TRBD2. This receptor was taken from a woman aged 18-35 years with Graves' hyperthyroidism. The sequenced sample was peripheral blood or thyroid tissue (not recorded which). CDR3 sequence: CASSTTSGSYTGELFF. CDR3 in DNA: TGTGCCAGCAGCACCACTAGCGGGAGTTACACCGGGGAGCTGTTTTTT.